The 8 T cell receptor beta chains listed next were all sequenced from one sample in a study of response to subunit inactivated influenza vaccine. TCRdb independently ran MiXCR on the RT-PCR reads; one entry per CDR3 protein. The sample holds 600,000 to 850,000 distinct CDR3 sequences, around 15% seen once. The sequences come from PBMCs from blood, collected approximately 15 days before vaccination. The receptors originated from a man between 45 and 60 years old who received an inactivated influenza vaccine.

This clonotype was seen only a few times. The J gene is TRBJ2-1, the V gene TRBV20-1; 8 nucleotides match TRBD2. Trimming at V came to 0 bases and at J to 3 bases, leaving 13 bases not matched to a gene. Germline loops: CDR1 DFQATT, CDR2 SNEGSKA (reference sequence). This CDR3 contains 18 residues. CDR3 in amino acids: CSAREGLREGSVYNEQFF. CDR3 DNA sequence: TGCAGTGCTAGAGAGGGTCTACGGGAGGGGTCCGTCTACAATGAGCAGTTCTTC.

The chain has TRBV5-5 and TRBJ2-5; the D is unclear. The germline V and J ends were trimmed by 2 bases and 5 bases, with 10 bases remaining between them. The CDR3 runs to 13 residues. From germline, CDR1 is SGHKS and CDR2 YYEKEE (reference sequence). The CDR3 region has the DNA TGTGCCAGCAGCTTTCCCCTTCGGGAGACCCAGTACTTC. It translates to CASSFPLRETQYF.

This clonotype was detected only a few times. The CDR3 sequence is CASRGLAGAYNEQFF. As DNA, the CDR3 is TGTGCCAGTAGGGGACTAGCGGGAGCCTACAATGAGCAGTTCTTC. The rearrangement joins TRBV19 to TRBJ2-1; TRBD2 matches at 14 bases. CDR1 is LNHDA and CDR2 is SQIVND in the germline V gene (reference sequence). The CDR3 extends over 15 amino acids. The trim removed 6 bases at V and 2 bases at J, leaving 0 bases unmatched.

The chain uses TRBV20-1 and TRBJ1-4; 9 bases align to TRBD1. V was clipped by 5 bases and J by 7 bases; unmatched bases: 5. Germline CDR1 reads DFQATT; CDR2 reads SNEGSKA (reference sequence). CDR3 length: 13 amino acids. CDR3 coding DNA: TGCAGTGCTCGGACAGGGGTGACTGAAAAACTGTTTTTT. This gives the protein CSARTGVTEKLFF.

The sample holds many counts of this clonotype. V and J are TRBV5-1 and TRBJ2-5; 7 nucleotides agree with TRBD1. Per germline, CDR1 SGHRS and CDR2 YFSETQ. J was trimmed by 5 bases and V by 4 bases; bases with no gene match: 11. CDR3 length equals 15 residues. CDR3 nucleotides: TGCGCCAGCAGCGAGCTGACAGGGTCTGGGGAGACCCAGTACTTC. Translating gives CASSELTGSGETQYF.

The chain couples TRBV7-8 to TRBJ2-1, with D perhaps matching TRBD1 or TRBD2 (5 bases each). The V gene lost 8 bases and the J gene lost 14 bases, with 19 bases spanning the gap. The CDR3 covers 12 residues. Germline V gene lookup returns CDR1 SGHVS and CDR2 FQNEAQ. The CDR3 bases are TGTGCCAGCCGCCCCCTTGGGGGTATAAAGTTCTTC. Its protein product is CASRPLGGIKFF.

This clonotype was observed many times. At one of its ends the junction is not consistent with the germline gene, which may arise from a read error. The chain employs TRBV5-1 and TRBJ2-7, with D possibly being TRBD2 (7 bases). CDR3 size: 15 residues. CDR1 and CDR2 from the germline V gene are SGHRS and YFSETQ. The CDR3: CASSLGAGVAYEQYF. DNA of the CDR3: TGTGCCAGCAGCTTGGGGGCGGGGGTCGCCTACGAGCAGTACTTC.

This clonotype was picked up a small number of times. This chain connects TRBV10-3 to TRBJ2-5; 9 nucleotides agree with TRBD2. The CDR3 has 20 amino acids. With V trimmed by 3 bases and J by 5 bases, 22 bases remained unmatched. Per the germline V gene, CDR1 is ENHRY and CDR2 is SYGVKD. CDR3 amino acids: CAISDFFAGGPYRPRETQYF. CDR3 nucleotide sequence: TGTGCCATCAGTGACTTTTTTGCGGGAGGGCCATATCGCCCCCGGGAGACCCAGTACTTC.